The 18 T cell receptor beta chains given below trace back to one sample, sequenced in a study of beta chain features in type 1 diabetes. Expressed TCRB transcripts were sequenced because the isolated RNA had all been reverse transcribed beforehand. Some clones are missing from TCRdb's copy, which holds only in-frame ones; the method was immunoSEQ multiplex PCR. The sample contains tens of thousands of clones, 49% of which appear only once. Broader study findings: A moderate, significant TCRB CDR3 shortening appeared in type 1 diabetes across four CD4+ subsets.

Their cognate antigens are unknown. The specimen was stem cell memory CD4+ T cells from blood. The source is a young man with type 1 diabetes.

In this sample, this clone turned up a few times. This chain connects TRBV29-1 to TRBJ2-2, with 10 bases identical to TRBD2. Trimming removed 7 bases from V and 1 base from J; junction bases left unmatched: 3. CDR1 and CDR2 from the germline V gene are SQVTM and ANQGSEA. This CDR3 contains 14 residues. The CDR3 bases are TGCAGCGCTGCTAGCGGGAGGAACACCGGGGAGCTGTTTTTT. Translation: CSAASGRNTGELFF.

In DNA form, the CDR3 reads TGCGCCAGCAGTTCTATGAACACTGAAGCTTTCTTT. Its protein is CASSSMNTEAFF. The V gene is TRBV10-2, the J gene TRBJ1-1; D remains ambiguous. This CDR3 contains 12 residues. Between the trimmed V and J ends, which lost 5 bases and 0 bases, there was a span of 4 bases. The V gene's germline CDR1 is WSHSY and CDR2 SAAADI.

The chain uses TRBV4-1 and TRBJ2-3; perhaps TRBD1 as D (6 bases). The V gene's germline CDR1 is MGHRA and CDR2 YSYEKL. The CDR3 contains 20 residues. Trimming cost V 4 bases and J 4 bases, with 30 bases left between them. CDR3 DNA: TGCGCCAGCAGCCCCCTGACAACCGGCTGGGACACAAGCCGACCAGATACGCAGTATTTT. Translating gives CASSPLTTGWDTSRPDTQYF.

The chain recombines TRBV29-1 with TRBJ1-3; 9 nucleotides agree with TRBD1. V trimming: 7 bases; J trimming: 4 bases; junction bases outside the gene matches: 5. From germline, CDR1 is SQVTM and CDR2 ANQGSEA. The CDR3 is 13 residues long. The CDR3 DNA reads TGCAGCGCTGGGGACAGGGTCGGAAACACCATATATTTT. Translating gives CSAGDRVGNTIYF. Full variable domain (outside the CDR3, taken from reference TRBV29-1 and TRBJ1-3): SAVISQKPSRDICQRGTSLTIQCQVDSQVTMMFWYRQQPGQSLTLIATANQGSEATYESGFVIDKFPISRPNLTFSTLTVSNMSPEDSSIYLCSAGDRVGNTIYFGEGSWLTVV.

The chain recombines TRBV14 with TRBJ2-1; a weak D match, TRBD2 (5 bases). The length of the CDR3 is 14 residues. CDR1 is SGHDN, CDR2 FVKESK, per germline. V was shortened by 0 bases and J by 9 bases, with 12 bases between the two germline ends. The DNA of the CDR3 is TGTGCCAGCAGCCAAGAATGGAGTAGCGCTGAGCAGTTCTTC. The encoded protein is CASSQEWSSAEQFF. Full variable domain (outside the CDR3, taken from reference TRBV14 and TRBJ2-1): EAGVTQFPSHSVIEKGQTVTLRCDPISGHDNLYWYRRVMGKEIKFLLHFVKESKQDESGMPNNRFLAERTGGTYSTLKVQPAELEDSGVYFCASSQEWSSAEQFFGPGTRLTVL.

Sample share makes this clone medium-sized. The CDR3 loop reads CASSQGGAGRDTQYF. CDR3 nucleotides: TGCGCCAGCAGCCAAGGAGGGGCGGGGAGGGATACGCAGTATTTT. This chain joins TRBV4-1 and TRBJ2-3; tentatively, D is TRBD2 (6 bases). The CDR3 contains 15 residues. Trimming took 1 base from V and 6 from J, leaving 14 bases between them. Germline V gives CDR1 MGHRA, CDR2 YSYEKL.

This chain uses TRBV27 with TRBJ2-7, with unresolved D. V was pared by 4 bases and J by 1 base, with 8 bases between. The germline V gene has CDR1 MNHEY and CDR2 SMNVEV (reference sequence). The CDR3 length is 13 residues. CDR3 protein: CASSSRISYEQYF. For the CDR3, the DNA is TGTGCCAGCAGTTCCAGGATATCCTACGAGCAGTACTTC.

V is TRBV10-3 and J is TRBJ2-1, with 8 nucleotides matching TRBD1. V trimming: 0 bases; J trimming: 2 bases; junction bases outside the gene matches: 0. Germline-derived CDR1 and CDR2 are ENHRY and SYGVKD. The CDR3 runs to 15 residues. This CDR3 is CAISESDRAYNEQFF. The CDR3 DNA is TGTGCCATCAGTGAGTCGGACAGGGCCTACAATGAGCAGTTCTTC.

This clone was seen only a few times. The CDR3 DNA reads TGTGCCTGGAAGGCTAGCTACGAGCAGTACTTC. Translated: CAWKASYEQYF. The rearrangement links TRBV30 to TRBJ2-7; D not resolved. Per the germline V gene, CDR1 is GTSNPN and CDR2 is SVGIG (reference sequence). Trimming removed 4 bases from V and 3 bases from J, with 7 bases in between. This CDR3 region has 11 residues.

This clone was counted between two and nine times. The CDR3 loop is CASSRDSYSNQPQHF. The CDR3 DNA follows: TGTGCCAGCAGCCGGGACAGTTATAGCAATCAGCCCCAGCATTTT. The chain has TRBV5-6 and TRBJ1-5, with TRBD1 matching over 7 bases. The germline gives CDR1 SGHDT, CDR2 YYEEEE. V lost 4 bases and J lost 0; bases outside the gene matches: 4. CDR3 length: 15 residues.

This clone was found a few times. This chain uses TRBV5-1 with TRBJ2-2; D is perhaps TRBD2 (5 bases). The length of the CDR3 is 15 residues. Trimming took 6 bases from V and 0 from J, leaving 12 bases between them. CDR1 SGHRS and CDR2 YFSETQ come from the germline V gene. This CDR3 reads CASTQRGTNTGELFF. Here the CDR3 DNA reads TGCGCCAGCACTCAACGGGGAACGAACACCGGGGAGCTGTTTTTT.

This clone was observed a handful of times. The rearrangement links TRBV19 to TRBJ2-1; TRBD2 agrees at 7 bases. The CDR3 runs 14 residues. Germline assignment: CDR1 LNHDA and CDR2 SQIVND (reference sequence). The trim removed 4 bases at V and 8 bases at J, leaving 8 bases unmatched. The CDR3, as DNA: TGTGCCAGTAGTACTAGGGGAGGGTTGGATGAGCAGTTCTTC. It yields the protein CASSTRGGLDEQFF.

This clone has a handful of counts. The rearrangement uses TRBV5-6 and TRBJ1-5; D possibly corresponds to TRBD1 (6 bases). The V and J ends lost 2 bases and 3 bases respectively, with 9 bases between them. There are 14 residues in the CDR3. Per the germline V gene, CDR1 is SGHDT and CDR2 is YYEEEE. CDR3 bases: TGTGCCAGCAGCTTCTGGGACAACAATCAGCCCCAGCATTTT. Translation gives CASSFWDNNQPQHF.

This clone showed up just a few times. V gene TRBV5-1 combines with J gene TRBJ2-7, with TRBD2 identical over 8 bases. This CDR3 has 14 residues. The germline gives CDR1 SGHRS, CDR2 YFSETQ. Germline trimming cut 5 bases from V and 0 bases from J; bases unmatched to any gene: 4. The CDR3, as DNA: TGCGCCAGCAGTCAGCGGGGGCACTCCTACGAGCAGTACTTC. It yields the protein CASSQRGHSYEQYF. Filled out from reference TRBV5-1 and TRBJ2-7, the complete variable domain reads KAGVTQTPRYLIKTRGQQVTLSCSPISGHRSVSWYQQTPGQGLQFLFEYFSETQRNKGNFPGRFSGRQFSNSRSEMNVSTLELGDSALYLCASSQRGHSYEQYFGPGTRLTVT.

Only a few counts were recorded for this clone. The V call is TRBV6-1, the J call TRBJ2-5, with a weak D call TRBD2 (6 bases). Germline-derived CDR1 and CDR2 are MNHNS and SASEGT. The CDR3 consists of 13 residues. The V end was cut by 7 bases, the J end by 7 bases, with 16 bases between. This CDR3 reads CASTAGGPGTQYF. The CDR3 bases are TGTGCCAGCACGGCCGGGGGACCGGGGACCCAGTACTTC.

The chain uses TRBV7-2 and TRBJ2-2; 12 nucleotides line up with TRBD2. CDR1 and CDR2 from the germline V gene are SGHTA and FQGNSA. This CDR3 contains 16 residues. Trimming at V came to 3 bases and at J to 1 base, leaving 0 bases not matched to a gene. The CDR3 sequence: CASSLTSGGNTGELFF. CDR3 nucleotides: TGTGCCAGCAGCTTGACTAGCGGGGGGAACACCGGGGAGCTGTTTTTT. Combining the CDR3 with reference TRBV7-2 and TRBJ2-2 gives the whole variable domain GAGVSQSPSNKVTEKGKDVELRCDPISGHTALYWYRQSLGQGLEFLIYFQGNSAPDKSGLPSDRFSAERTGGSVSTLTIQRTQQEDSAVYLCASSLTSGGNTGELFFGEGSRLTVL.

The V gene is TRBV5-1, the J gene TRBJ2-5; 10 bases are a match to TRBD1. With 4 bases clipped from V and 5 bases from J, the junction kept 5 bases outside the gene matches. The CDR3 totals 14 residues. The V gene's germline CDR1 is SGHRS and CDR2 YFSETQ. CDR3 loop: CASSEGQGWETQYF. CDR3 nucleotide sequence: TGCGCCAGCAGCGAGGGACAGGGGTGGGAGACCCAGTACTTC.

In DNA, the CDR3 is TGTGCCAGCAGCTTGGACGGTCCGGGGAACATTCAGTACTTC. As protein: CASSLDGPGNIQYF. V usage is TRBV5-6 and J usage is TRBJ2-4; the D gene is possibly TRBD2 (5 bases). The CDR3 length is 14 residues. Deletions cut 0 bases from V and 7 bases from J, with 11 bases between. Germline CDR1 reads SGHDT; CDR2 reads YYEEEE.